Sequencing of this T cell receptor (beta chain) was carried out in a study of CD8 T cells in Susac syndrome. Broader study findings: The relatively small number of individuals in the TCR sequencing and HLA analysis was acknowledged by the study.

Sequencing of TCR beta drew on CD8+ and CD4+ T cells from blood. Negative isolation yielded CD8+ and CD4+ T cells; FACS enriched TEMRA cells. About this clonotype itself: Its target is unknown.

After extraction with the RNeasy kit, about 0.45 to 1 ug of the RNA was reverse transcribed using random hexamers. An immunoSEQ multiplex PCR generated amplified TCR beta CDR3 products spanning 54 Vbeta and 13 Jbeta. TCRdb processed the immunoSEQ multiplex PCR reads anew with MiXCR; each CDR3 protein has one entry. Among some 200,000 distinct CDR3 sequences listed, 95% were seen once. The germline V gene encodes CDR1 SNHLY and CDR2 FYNNEI. Between the trimmed V and J ends, which lost 6 bases and 3 bases, there was a span of 6 bases. The CDR3 sequence is 11 residues long. The clonotype originates from a human donor with multiple sclerosis. Sample: CD4+ T cells from PBMCs. The chain carries TRBV2 and TRBJ2-7, with D possibly matching TRBD2 (6 bases). Here the CDR3 reads CASREGYEQYF. The CDR3 DNA reads as TGTGCCAGCAGGGAGGGCTACGAGCAGTACTTC. The complete variable domain, with remaining parts taken from reference TRBV2 and TRBJ2-7, reads EPEVTQTPSHQVTQMGQEVILRCVPISNHLYFYWYRQILGQKVEFLVSFYNNEISEKSEIFDDQFSVERPDGSNFTLKIRSTKLEDSAMYFCASREGYEQYFGPGTRLTVT.